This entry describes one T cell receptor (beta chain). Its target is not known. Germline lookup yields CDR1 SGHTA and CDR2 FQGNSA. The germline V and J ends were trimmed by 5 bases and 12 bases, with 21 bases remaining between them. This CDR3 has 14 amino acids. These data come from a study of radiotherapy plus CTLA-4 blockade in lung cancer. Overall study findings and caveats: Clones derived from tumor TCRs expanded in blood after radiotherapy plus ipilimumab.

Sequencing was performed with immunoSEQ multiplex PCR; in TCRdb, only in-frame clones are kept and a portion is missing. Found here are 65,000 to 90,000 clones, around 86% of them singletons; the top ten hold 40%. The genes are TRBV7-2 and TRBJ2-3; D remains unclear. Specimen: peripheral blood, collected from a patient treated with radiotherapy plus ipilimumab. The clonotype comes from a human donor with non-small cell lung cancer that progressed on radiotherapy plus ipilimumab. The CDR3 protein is CASSPPPTPRIQYF. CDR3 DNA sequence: TGTGCCAGCAGCCCTCCCCCGACCCCACGGATCCAGTATTTT.